Following are 32 T cell receptor beta chains from one sample sequenced in a study of low-dose radiotherapy and immunotherapy resistance in tumors (dated by TCRdb to the early 2020s). Sequenced using an Illumina HiSeq 2500. First-strand cDNA was synthesized with Superscript III and a set of TRAV- and TRBV-specific primers, covering both TCRalpha and TCRbeta chains. TCRs were amplified with Phusion for approximately 20 PCR cycles using a constant-region primer together with the adapter attached to the V primers. TCRdb trimmed public reads at Q25 via fastp, called clones via MiXCR and kept in-frame beta chains. Every distinct CDR3 protein forms one entry, paired with its most common genes and DNA. Present in this sample are about 97,000 distinct CDR3 sequences, less than 25% of which were seen just once. The top ten hold over 4% of the sample. The time point label for this specimen denotes: after trial treatment. The sample's treatment or condition label, decoded: LDRT plus nivolumab, ipilimumab, low-dose cyclophosphamide and aspirin (RACIN trial).

The material sequenced was PBMCs, taken after low-dose radiotherapy plus immunotherapy. The origin of the receptors is a male donor with prostate cancer.

This clonotype was picked up a small number of times. This chain uses TRBV25-1 with TRBJ2-3; a possible D gene is TRBD1 (6 bases). The CDR3 has 14 residues. In germline, CDR1 is MGHDK, CDR2 SYGVNS. The V and J ends lost 10 bases and 2 bases respectively, with 16 bases between them. The CDR3 region has the DNA TGTGCCACCAAGGACAGTATTGCCACAGATACGCAGTATTTT. This translates into CATKDSIATDTQYF.

The chain is built from TRBV12-3 or TRBV12-4 and TRBJ1-5, with D tentatively TRBD1 (6 bases). There are 12 residues in the CDR3. V dropped 5 bases and J dropped 11 bases, with 13 bases sitting between them. This CDR3 is CASSLGGAAQHF. CDR3 sequence (DNA): TGTGCCAGCAGTCTCGGGGGGGCGGCCCAGCATTTT.

This clonotype was detected ten times or more. This chain links TRBV5-1 with TRBJ2-7; TRBD2 aligns across 8 bases. From germline, CDR1 is SGHRS and CDR2 YFSETQ. The V segment lost 4 bases and the J segment 0 bases; nucleotides outside the gene matches: 15. The CDR3 length is 18 residues. The CDR3 coding sequence is TGCGCCAGCAGCCCACGAGGGGGAGCGGGGGCGATCTCCTACGAGCAGTACTTC. Its translation is CASSPRGGAGAISYEQYF.

This clonotype showed up many times. J is TRBJ1-2 and V is TRBV29-1, with a tentative D call TRBD1 (5 bases). In germline, CDR1 is SQVTM, CDR2 ANQGSEA. V lost 6 bases, J lost 10 bases, and 24 bases lay in between. The CDR3 has 14 residues. The CDR3 DNA reads as TGCAGCGTGTACGACCCGGGACCGCCCGTGGTCTACACCTTC. Translation gives CSVYDPGPPVVYTF.

This clonotype was recorded at least ten times. The V gene is TRBV7-2, the J gene TRBJ2-5; 9 bases fit TRBD1. Unmatched junction bases numbered 16, after V lost 4 bases and J lost 4 bases. This CDR3 region has 18 residues. Germline V CDR1 and CDR2: SGHTA, FQGNSA. The DNA of the CDR3 is TGTGCCAGCAGCTATACTCGGCTTACAGGGGGCCACAGAGAGACCCAGTACTTC. Encoded protein: CASSYTRLTGGHRETQYF. The full variable domain, completed using reference TRBV7-2 and TRBJ2-5, is GAGVSQSPSNKVTEKGKDVELRCDPISGHTALYWYRQSLGQGLEFLIYFQGNSAPDKSGLPSDRFSAERTGGSVSTLTIQRTQQEDSAVYLCASSYTRLTGGHRETQYFGPGTRLLVL.

This clonotype was recorded at least ten times. V gene TRBV11-2 combines with J gene TRBJ2-4; no clear D gene. The CDR3 is 18 residues long. V lost 6 bases and J 0 bases, leaving 21 bases between the germline ends. Per the germline V gene, CDR1 is SGHAT and CDR2 is FQNNGV. The CDR3 here is CASSPRPRGILAKNIQYF. The DNA of the CDR3 is TGTGCCAGCAGTCCAAGACCGCGAGGTATCTTAGCCAAAAACATTCAGTACTTC.

As regards this clonotype: Given a much more abundant clone one base away, this may be a read error. The chain carries TRBV19 and TRBJ1-1; 10 nucleotides line up with TRBD1. Trimming took 9 bases from V and 5 from J; bases not matched to a gene: 15. The length of the CDR3 is 16 residues. The germline V gene has CDR1 LNHDA and CDR2 SQIVND (reference sequence). This CDR3 reads CARRRGQGYPSTEAFF. The CDR3, as DNA: TGTGCCAGAAGGAGGGGACAGGGGTACCCAAGTACTGAAGCTTTCTTT.

About this clonotype: A far larger clone is off by one base, so a read error is likely. The chain carries TRBV29-1 and TRBJ2-5; the D is unclear. The CDR3 sequence is 13 residues long. Germline V lookup: CDR1 SQVTM, CDR2 ANQGSEA. The ends were cut back, 2 bases at V and 11 bases at J, with 18 bases in the middle. The CDR3 is CSVEQSSYNEQYF. CDR3 bases: TGCAGCGTTGAACAAAGCTCCTACAATGAGCAGTACTTC.

This clonotype occurred many times. The chain couples TRBV20-1 to TRBJ2-5, with 9 bases matching TRBD2. The V gene's germline CDR1 is DFQATT and CDR2 SNEGSKA (reference sequence). V was clipped by 3 bases and J by 2 bases; unmatched bases: 7. This CDR3 has 15 residues. This CDR3 reads CSASGGGGDQETQYF. CDR3 in DNA: TGCAGTGCTAGTGGTGGCGGGGGGGATCAAGAGACCCAGTACTTC.

This clonotype was seen at least ten times. This chain joins TRBV20-1 and TRBJ1-3, with TRBD1 identical over 7 bases. CDR1 and CDR2 (germline): DFQATT, SNEGSKA (reference sequence). V trimming: 6 bases; J trimming: 0 bases; junction bases outside the gene matches: 5. This CDR3 contains 14 residues. The CDR3 DNA follows: TGCAGTGCGACCGGGACAGTCTCTGGAAACACCATATATTTT. It yields the protein CSATGTVSGNTIYF.

As regards this clonotype: A much larger clone sits a single nucleotide away, making a read error possible. The CDR3 DNA reads as TGCGCCAGCAGTAACATCGGGGCCCCCCCCTACGAGCAGTACTTC. Translating it yields CASSNIGAPPYEQYF. The rearrangement links TRBV5-1 to TRBJ2-7; the D gene could be TRBD1 or TRBD2 (5 bases each). Germline loops: CDR1 SGHRS, CDR2 YFSETQ. CDR3 size: 15 residues. Deletions cut 5 bases from V and 2 bases from J, with 17 bases between.

This clonotype was recorded at least ten times. The chain carries TRBV10-2 and TRBJ2-3; possible D gene TRBD1, 6 bases. With 3 bases removed from V and 6 bases from J, the gap between germline ends came to 13 bases. This CDR3 has 14 amino acids. The germline V gene encodes CDR1 WSHSY and CDR2 SAAADI. This CDR3 reads CASSDQGLWDTQYF. CDR3 DNA sequence: TGCGCCAGCAGTGATCAGGGGCTATGGGATACGCAGTATTTT.

This chain links TRBV9 with TRBJ2-3; 8 bases fit TRBD2. V dropped 0 bases and J dropped 5; count of bases not matched to a gene: 2. Looked up from germline, CDR1 is SGDLS and CDR2 is YYNGEE. The CDR3 totals 14 residues. CDR3 nucleotides: TGTGCCAGCAGCGTAGACCGGGGGGGAGATACGCAGTATTTT. Its protein is CASSVDRGGDTQYF.

The table lists this clonotype with many counts. The chain joins TRBV20-1 to TRBJ2-1; 8 bases map to TRBD1. V lost 3 bases to trimming and J lost 2 bases; unmatched junction nucleotides: 9. Germline CDR1 and CDR2: DFQATT and SNEGSKA (reference sequence). CDR3 length equals 16 residues. The CDR3 protein is CSASGQGSFPYNEQFF. In DNA form, the CDR3 reads TGCAGTGCTAGTGGACAGGGAAGTTTCCCCTACAATGAGCAGTTCTTC.

This clonotype was counted ten times or more. The CDR3 loop is CASSQVKEGNSPLHF. The CDR3 DNA reads TGTGCCAGCAGCCAAGTGAAGGAGGGTAATTCACCCCTCCACTTT. V and J are TRBV4-2 and TRBJ1-6; no reliable D call. This CDR3 has 15 amino acids. Germline V gene lookup returns CDR1 LGHNA and CDR2 YNFKEQ. Trimming removed 1 base at V and 6 bases at J, with 10 bases between.

Remarks on this clonotype: A far bigger clonotype differs at one base, so this is likely a read error. The chain recombines TRBV5-3 with TRBJ2-1; 13 bases map to TRBD2. TRBV5-3 is an ORF, with its function uncertain. Trimming at V came to 8 bases and at J to 4 bases, leaving 9 bases not matched to a gene. The CDR3 is made up of 16 amino acids. The CDR3 is CASNLGTSGVYNEQFF. The CDR3 DNA reads TGTGCCAGCAACTTAGGGACTAGCGGGGTATACAATGAGCAGTTCTTC.

This clonotype was seen a handful of times. The chain links TRBV6-1 to TRBJ2-5; D might be TRBD1 (6 bases). Germline V gene data show CDR1 as MNHNS and CDR2 as SASEGT. The CDR3 has 12 residues. The V and J ends lost 5 bases and 4 bases respectively, with 8 bases between them. CDR3 region: CASSTQGETQYF. The CDR3 DNA is TGTGCCAGCAGTACACAGGGAGAGACCCAGTACTTC.

In its sample, this clonotype was seen many times. The chain recombines TRBV29-1 with TRBJ2-7; 8 bases agree with TRBD2. Looked up from germline, CDR1 is SQVTM and CDR2 is ANQGSEA. J gave up 4 bases and V 6 bases, and 11 bases lay outside the gene matches. The CDR3 has 14 amino acids. The CDR3 here is CSVGLGGGRYEQYF. In nucleotides, the CDR3 is TGCAGCGTCGGGCTGGGCGGGGGGAGGTACGAGCAGTACTTC.

This clonotype was detected many times. The chain uses TRBV30 and TRBJ1-5, with 8 bases lining up with TRBD1. This CDR3 comprises 14 residues. Germline V lookup: CDR1 GTSNPN, CDR2 SVGIG (reference sequence). V dropped 0 bases and J dropped 2; count of bases not matched to a gene: 0. The CDR3 sequence is CAWSVTGGNQPQHF. The CDR3 DNA reads as TGTGCCTGGAGTGTGACAGGGGGCAATCAGCCCCAGCATTTT.

This clonotype came up many times. The chain joins TRBV6-6 to TRBJ2-2; 11 nucleotides match TRBD2. V lost 6 bases to trimming and J lost 5 bases; unmatched junction nucleotides: 8. Per germline, CDR1 MNHNY and CDR2 SVGAGI (reference sequence). The CDR3 runs 16 residues. CDR3 amino acids: CASSISGGAGTGELFF. DNA for the CDR3: TGTGCCAGCAGCATTAGCGGGGGGGCCGGGACCGGGGAGCTGTTTTTT.

This chain joins TRBV7-9 and TRBJ2-3; 7 bases align to TRBD2. CDR1 SEHNR and CDR2 FQNEAQ come from the germline V gene (reference sequence). The CDR3 has 16 residues. The V segment lost 1 base and the J segment 4 bases; nucleotides outside the gene matches: 8. The CDR3 coding sequence is TGTGCCAGCAGCTTAGGGGGTAGCGGGCATTCAGATACGCAGTATTTT. This codes for CASSLGGSGHSDTQYF.

This chain uses TRBV12-3 or TRBV12-4 with TRBJ1-6, with D possibly being TRBD1 (5 bases). The CDR3 runs to 11 residues. Trimming took 0 bases from V and 17 from J, leaving 8 bases between them. Written as DNA, the CDR3 is TGTGCCAGCAGTTTAGCGGGGGAGGTCCACTTT. Translation gives CASSLAGEVHF.

This clonotype came up many times. The chain uses TRBV11-1 and TRBJ2-5; the D gene is possibly TRBD1 (6 bases). The germline V gene has CDR1 SGHAT and CDR2 FQDESV (reference sequence). The ends were cut back, 1 base at V and 5 bases at J, with 20 bases in the middle. The CDR3 totals 17 residues. CDR3: CASSLEGLGDKTETQYF. Here the CDR3 DNA reads TGTGCCAGCAGCTTAGAGGGCCTAGGGGACAAAACGGAGACCCAGTACTTC.

This clonotype appeared many times. This chain joins TRBV7-3 and TRBJ2-2; 10 nucleotides line up with TRBD2. The CDR3 extends over 14 amino acids. CDR1 SGHTA and CDR2 FQGTGA come from the germline V gene. V lost 3 bases to trimming and J lost 5 bases; unmatched junction nucleotides: 0. In nucleotides, the CDR3 is TGTGCCAGCAGCTTGGGACTAGCGACCGGGGAGCTGTTTTTT. The encoded protein is CASSLGLATGELFF.

This clonotype was detected ten times or more. V is TRBV27 and J is TRBJ1-5, with unresolved D. The CDR3 is 13 residues long. Trimming removed 5 bases at V and 2 bases at J, with 7 bases between. The V gene's germline CDR1 is MNHEY and CDR2 SMNVEV (reference sequence). The CDR3 spells CASSISRNQPQHF. In DNA, the CDR3 is TGTGCCAGCAGTATCAGTCGCAATCAGCCCCAGCATTTT.

This clonotype was counted at least ten times. This chain links TRBV12-3 or TRBV12-4 with TRBJ1-6, with D possibly matching TRBD1 (5 bases). The CDR3 runs to 16 residues. Trimming removed 5 bases from V and 6 bases from J, with 17 bases in between. The CDR3: CASSSAGGRRNSPLHF. CDR3 coding DNA: TGTGCCAGCAGTAGCGCCGGGGGACGCCGTAATTCACCCCTCCACTTT.

This clonotype was recorded many times. The chain joins TRBV3-1 to TRBJ2-4; D is perhaps TRBD2 (5 bases). Trimming stripped 1 base from V and 0 bases from J, with 13 bases between. The CDR3 is 17 amino acids. Germline-derived CDR1 and CDR2 are LGHDT and YNNKEL (reference sequence). The CDR3 DNA sequence: TGTGCCAGCAGCCAAGTTTTTGGAGCGGAAGCCAAAAACATTCAGTACTTC. Translation gives CASSQVFGAEAKNIQYF.

Comments on this clonotype: Only one base separates this from a far larger clonotype, so it likely reflects a read error. The chain links TRBV27 to TRBJ2-1; TRBD1 aligns across 9 bases. CDR1 MNHEY and CDR2 SMNVEV come from the germline V gene (reference sequence). The V and J ends lost 10 bases and 8 bases, in that order; junction bases with no gene match: 9. CDR3 length: 13 residues. CDR3 amino acids: CAIGQGHEDEQFF. In DNA, the CDR3 is TGTGCCATAGGACAGGGGCATGAAGATGAGCAGTTCTTC.

The count of this clonotype is one. Because the CDR3's place on the DNA is in doubt, the DNA is left out and the CDR3 is given as listed by TCRdb. The chain uses TRBV10-2 and TRBJ2-3; the table calls TRBD2, which could not be checked here. Per the germline V gene, CDR1 is WSHSY and CDR2 is SAAADI. The CDR3 region is 18 residues in length, termini included. This chain's CDR3 is CASSRTSGVTDTQYFFFF.

A remark on this clonotype: A far larger clone lies a single base away; this is likely a read error. The conserved closing phenylalanine or tryptophan is absent in this CDR3, likely reflecting a read error. The chain couples TRBV5-3 to TRBJ2-1; possibly TRBD2 for D (6 bases). TRBV5-3 is an ORF for which the function is uncertain. Trimming stripped 8 bases from V and 7 bases from J, with 16 bases between. CDR3 length equals 13 residues. The CDR3 reads CASSLGEVNEQFS. The CDR3 region has the DNA TGTGCCAGCAGCCTGGGGGAGGTGAATGAGCAGTTCTCC.

At least ten counts were recorded for this clonotype. The rearrangement links TRBV4-1 to TRBJ1-6; perhaps TRBD1 as D (5 bases). V lost 0 bases and J 0 bases, leaving 12 bases between the germline ends. The CDR3 runs to 18 residues. The germline V gene has CDR1 MGHRA and CDR2 YSYEKL. The CDR3 protein is CASSQETVASSYNSPLHF. In nucleotides, the CDR3 is TGCGCCAGCAGCCAAGAGACAGTAGCAAGCTCCTATAATTCACCCCTCCACTTT.

This clonotype came up many times. The V gene is TRBV5-1, the J gene TRBJ1-4, with 7 bases identical to TRBD1. The CDR3 is 15 residues long. Germline V CDR1 and CDR2: SGHRS, YFSETQ. The V segment lost 4 bases and the J segment 4 bases; nucleotides outside the gene matches: 7. In nucleotides, the CDR3 is TGCGCCAGCAGCCGACAGGGCGGAGATAATGAAAAACTGTTTTTT. This gives the protein CASSRQGGDNEKLFF.